A selection of T cell receptor beta chains follows, all from one sample in a study of regulatory T cells in long-lasting Graves disease. TCRdb reprocessed the multiplex PCR reads with MiXCR, giving one entry per CDR3 protein. Counted here are a few hundred thousand distinct CDR3 sequences, 12% to 15% occurring once; the ten biggest clones make up roughly 18%. The sample was also linked to a second study, of T cells in Graves' hyperthyroidism and ophthalmopathy.

The material was peripheral blood mononuclear cells (PBMCs), obtained at new diagnosis, from a patient treated with antithyroid drugs. These receptors all stem from a woman between 50 and 59 years old with Graves disease. Both conserved end residues are part of each CDR3. The listing skips clone size in some rows; elsewhere it reads once, few, many or a size class.

clone_size: .
j_call: TRBJ2-6
v_call: TRBV6-2/TRBV6-3
cdr3_aa: CASSYSITGRGANVLTF

clone_size: many
j_call: TRBJ1-1
v_call: TRBV2
cdr3_aa: CASSAEVLNTEAFF

clone_size: many
j_call: TRBJ2-7
v_call: TRBV11-2
cdr3_aa: CASSLDLRGYEQYF

clone_size: .
j_call: TRBJ2-5
v_call: TRBV5-1
cdr3_aa: CASNSGTGIQETQYF

clone_size: many
j_call: TRBJ2-1
v_call: TRBV11-2
cdr3_aa: CASSFRQGYYNEQFF

clone_size: .
j_call: TRBJ1-5
v_call: TRBV28
cdr3_aa: CASSFGQPLYNQPQHF

clone_size: .
j_call: TRBJ2-5
v_call: TRBV4-1
cdr3_aa: CASSQVRSEVETQYF

clone_size: .
j_call: TRBJ2-7
v_call: TRBV28
cdr3_aa: CASSFRGVSYEQYF

clone_size: .
j_call: TRBJ1-1
v_call: TRBV7-8
cdr3_aa: CASSLGPQMNTEAFF

clone_size: .
j_call: TRBJ2-7
v_call: TRBV18
cdr3_aa: CASSDGHSYEQYF

clone_size: few
j_call: TRBJ1-4
v_call: TRBV4-1
cdr3_aa: CASSQPLTPSGHEKLFF

clone_size: many
j_call: TRBJ2-1
v_call: TRBV20-1
cdr3_aa: CSARPPGQAYNEQFF

clone_size: many
j_call: TRBJ1-5
v_call: TRBV7-8
cdr3_aa: CASSLVEGVSNQPQHF

clone_size: few
j_call: TRBJ2-3
v_call: TRBV5-1
cdr3_aa: CASSLASPGSGTDTQYF